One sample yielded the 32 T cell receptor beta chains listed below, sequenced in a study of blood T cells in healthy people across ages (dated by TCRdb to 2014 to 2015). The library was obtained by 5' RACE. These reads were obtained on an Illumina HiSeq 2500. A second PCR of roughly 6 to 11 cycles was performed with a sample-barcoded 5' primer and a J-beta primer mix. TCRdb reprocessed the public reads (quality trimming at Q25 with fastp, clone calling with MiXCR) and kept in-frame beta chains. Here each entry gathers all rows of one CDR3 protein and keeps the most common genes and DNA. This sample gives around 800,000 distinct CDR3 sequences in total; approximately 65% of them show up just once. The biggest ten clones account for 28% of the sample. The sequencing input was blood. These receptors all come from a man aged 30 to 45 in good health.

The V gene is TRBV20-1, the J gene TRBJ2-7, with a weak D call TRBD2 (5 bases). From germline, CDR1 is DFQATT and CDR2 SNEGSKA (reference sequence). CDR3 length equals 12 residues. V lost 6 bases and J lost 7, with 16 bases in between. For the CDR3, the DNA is TGCAGTGCGAGGTCAGGTTCGGGGGAGCAGTACTTC. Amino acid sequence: CSARSGSGEQYF.

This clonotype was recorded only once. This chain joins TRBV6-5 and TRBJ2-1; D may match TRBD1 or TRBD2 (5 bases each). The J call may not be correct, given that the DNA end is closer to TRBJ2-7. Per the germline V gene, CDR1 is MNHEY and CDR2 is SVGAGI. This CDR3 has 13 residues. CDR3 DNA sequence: TGTGCCAGCAAGGTGTGGGGGAGCAACGAGCAGTACTTC. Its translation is CASKVWGSNEQYF.

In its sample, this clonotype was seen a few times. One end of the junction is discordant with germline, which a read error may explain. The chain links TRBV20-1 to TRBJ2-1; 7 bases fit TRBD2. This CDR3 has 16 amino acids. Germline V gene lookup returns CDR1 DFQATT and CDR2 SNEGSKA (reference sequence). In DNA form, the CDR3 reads TGTAGTGCTAGCGGTAGCCGAATGAGCTCCTACAATGAGCAGTTCTTC. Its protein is CSASGSRMSSYNEQFF.

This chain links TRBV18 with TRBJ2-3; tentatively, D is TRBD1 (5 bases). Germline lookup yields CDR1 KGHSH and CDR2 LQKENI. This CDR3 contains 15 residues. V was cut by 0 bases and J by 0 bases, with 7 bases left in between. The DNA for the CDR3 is TGTGCCAGCTCACCACCGACAGCTAGCACAGATACGCAGTATTTT. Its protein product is CASSPPTASTDTQYF.

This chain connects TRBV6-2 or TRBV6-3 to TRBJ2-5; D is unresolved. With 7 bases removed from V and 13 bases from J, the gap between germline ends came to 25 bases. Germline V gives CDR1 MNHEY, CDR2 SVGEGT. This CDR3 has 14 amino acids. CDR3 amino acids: CASTDVNPVGERYF. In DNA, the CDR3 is TGTGCCAGCACCGACGTCAACCCTGTGGGCGAGCGGTACTTC.

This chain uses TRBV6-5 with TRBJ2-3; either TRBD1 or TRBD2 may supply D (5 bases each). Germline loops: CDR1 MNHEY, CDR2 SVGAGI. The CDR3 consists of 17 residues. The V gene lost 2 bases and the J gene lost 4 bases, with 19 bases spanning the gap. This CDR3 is CASSYGRRRGVADTQYF. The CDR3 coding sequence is TGTGCCAGCAGTTACGGACGGCGTCGGGGCGTAGCAGATACGCAGTATTTT.

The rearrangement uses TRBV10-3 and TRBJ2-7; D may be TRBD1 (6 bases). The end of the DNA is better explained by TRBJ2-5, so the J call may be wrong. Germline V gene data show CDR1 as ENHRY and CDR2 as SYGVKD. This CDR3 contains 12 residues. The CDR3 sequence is CAISRDIGTQYF. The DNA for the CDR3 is TGTGCCATCAGTCGGGACATAGGGACCCAGTACTTC.

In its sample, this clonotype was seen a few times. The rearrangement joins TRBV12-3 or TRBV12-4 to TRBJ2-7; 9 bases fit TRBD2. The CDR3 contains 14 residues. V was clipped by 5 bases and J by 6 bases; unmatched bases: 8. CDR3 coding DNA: TGTGCCAGCAGTCCCGAAGCGGGGGGAGGCGAGCAGTACTTC. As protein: CASSPEAGGGEQYF.

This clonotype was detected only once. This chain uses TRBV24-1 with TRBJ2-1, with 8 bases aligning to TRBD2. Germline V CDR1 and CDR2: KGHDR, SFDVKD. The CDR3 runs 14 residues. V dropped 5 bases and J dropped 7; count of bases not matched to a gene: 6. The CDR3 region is CATSARLAINEQFF. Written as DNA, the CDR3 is TGTGCCACCAGTGCCCGACTAGCGATAAATGAGCAGTTCTTC.

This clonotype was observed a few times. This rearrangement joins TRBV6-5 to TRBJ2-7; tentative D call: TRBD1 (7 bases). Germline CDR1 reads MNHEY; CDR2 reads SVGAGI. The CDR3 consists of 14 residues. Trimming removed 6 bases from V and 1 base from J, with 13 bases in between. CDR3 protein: CASSRQGGSYEQYF. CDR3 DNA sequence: TGTGCCAGCAGCCGACAGGGAGGATCCTACGAGCAGTACTTC.

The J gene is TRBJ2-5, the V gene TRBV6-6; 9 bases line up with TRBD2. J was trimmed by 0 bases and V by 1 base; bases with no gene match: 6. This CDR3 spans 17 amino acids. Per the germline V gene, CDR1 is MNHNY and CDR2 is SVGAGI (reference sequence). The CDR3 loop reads CASSYFGGGAHQETQYF. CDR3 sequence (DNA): TGTGCCAGCAGTTACTTCGGCGGGGGGGCCCACCAAGAGACCCAGTACTTC.

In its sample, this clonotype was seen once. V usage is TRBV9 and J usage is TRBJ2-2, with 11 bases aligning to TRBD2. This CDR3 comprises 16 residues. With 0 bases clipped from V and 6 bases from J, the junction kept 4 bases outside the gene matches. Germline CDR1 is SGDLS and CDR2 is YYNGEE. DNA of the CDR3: TGTGCCAGCAGCGTAGGTCTAGCGGGAGGATCCGGGGAGCTGTTTTTT. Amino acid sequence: CASSVGLAGGSGELFF.

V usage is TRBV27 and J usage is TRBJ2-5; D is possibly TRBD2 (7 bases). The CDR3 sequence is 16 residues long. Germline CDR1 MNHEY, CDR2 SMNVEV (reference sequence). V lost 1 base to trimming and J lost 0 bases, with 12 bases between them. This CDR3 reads CASSLWGGGHQETQYF. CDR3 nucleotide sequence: TGTGCCAGCAGTTTATGGGGCGGGGGCCACCAAGAGACCCAGTACTTC.

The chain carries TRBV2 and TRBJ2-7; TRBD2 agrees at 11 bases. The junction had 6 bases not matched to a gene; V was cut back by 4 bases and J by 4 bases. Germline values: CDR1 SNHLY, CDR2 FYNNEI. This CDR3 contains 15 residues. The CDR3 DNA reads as TGTGCCAGCAGTGCAGTAGCGGGGGGGCCTTACGAGCAGTACTTC. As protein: CASSAVAGGPYEQYF.

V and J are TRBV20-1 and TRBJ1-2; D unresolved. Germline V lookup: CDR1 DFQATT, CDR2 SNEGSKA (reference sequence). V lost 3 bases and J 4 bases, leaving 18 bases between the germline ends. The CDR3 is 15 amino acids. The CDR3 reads CSASPSANRGYGYTF. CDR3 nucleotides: TGCAGTGCTAGTCCCAGTGCTAACCGGGGCTATGGCTACACCTTC.

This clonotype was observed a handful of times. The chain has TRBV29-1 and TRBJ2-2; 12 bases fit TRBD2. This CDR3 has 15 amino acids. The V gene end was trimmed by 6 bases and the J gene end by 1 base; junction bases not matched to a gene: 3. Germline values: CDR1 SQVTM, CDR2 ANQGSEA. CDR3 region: CSVRGLAGNTGELFF. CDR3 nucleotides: TGCAGCGTCAGGGGACTAGCGGGGAACACCGGGGAGCTGTTTTTT.

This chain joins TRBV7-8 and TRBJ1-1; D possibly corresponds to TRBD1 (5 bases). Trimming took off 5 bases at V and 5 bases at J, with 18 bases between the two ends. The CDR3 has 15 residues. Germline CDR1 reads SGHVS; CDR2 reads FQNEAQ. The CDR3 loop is CASSHLGPPGTEAFF. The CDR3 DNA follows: TGTGCCAGCAGCCACCTGGGACCCCCCGGAACTGAAGCTTTCTTT.

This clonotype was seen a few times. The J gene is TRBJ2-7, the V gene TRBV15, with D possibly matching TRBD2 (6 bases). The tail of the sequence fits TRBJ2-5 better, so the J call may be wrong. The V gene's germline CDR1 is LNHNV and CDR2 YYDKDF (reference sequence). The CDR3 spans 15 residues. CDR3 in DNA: TGTGCCACCAGCCTAGAGGGACTGCTGGAGGAGACCCAGTACTTC. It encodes CATSLEGLLEETQYF.

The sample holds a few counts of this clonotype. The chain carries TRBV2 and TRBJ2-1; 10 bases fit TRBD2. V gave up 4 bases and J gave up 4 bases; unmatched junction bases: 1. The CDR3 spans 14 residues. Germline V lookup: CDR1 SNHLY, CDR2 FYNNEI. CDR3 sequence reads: CASSGTSGYNEQFF. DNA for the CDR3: TGTGCCAGCAGTGGGACTAGCGGATACAATGAGCAGTTCTTC.

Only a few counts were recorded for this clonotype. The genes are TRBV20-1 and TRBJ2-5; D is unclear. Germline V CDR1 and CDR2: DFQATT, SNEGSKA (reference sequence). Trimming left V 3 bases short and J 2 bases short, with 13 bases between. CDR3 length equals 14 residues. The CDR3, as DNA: TGCAGTGCTAGCCAGTGGGGTGGGCAAGAGACCCAGTACTTC. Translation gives CSASQWGGQETQYF.

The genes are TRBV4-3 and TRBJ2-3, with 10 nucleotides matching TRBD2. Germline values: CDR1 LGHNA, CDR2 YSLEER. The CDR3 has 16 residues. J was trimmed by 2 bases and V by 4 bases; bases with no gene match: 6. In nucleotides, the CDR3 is TGCGCCAGCAGCCCCGCGACTAGCGGGTACACAGATACGCAGTATTTT. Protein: CASSPATSGYTDTQYF.

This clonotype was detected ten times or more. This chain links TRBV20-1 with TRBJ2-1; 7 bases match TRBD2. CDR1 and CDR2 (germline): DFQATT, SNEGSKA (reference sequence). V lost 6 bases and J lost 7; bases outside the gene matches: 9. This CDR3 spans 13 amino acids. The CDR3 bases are TGCAGTGCCCTCGTTTTCGGGGGGAATGAGCAGTTCTTC. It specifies CSALVFGGNEQFF.

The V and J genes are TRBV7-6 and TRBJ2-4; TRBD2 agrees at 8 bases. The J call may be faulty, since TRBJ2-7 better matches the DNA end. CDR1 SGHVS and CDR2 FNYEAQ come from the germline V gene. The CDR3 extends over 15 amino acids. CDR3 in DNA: TGTGCCAGCAGCCCCTTAGCGGGGCGCCCCTACGAGCAGTACTTC. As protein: CASSPLAGRPYEQYF.

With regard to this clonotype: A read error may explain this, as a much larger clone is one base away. As DNA, the CDR3 is TGTGCCAGCAGCCAAGACGGCCAAGGGGGCCTGGAAAAACAGTTTTTT. As protein: CASSQDGQGGLEKQFF. This chain connects TRBV4-2 to TRBJ1-4, with 7 bases identical to TRBD1. The CDR3 loop spans 16 amino acids. Germline V gene lookup returns CDR1 LGHNA and CDR2 YNFKEQ.

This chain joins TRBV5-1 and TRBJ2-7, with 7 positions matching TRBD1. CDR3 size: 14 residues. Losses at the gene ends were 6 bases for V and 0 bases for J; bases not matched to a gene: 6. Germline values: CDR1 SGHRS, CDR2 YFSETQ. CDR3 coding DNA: TGCGCCAGCACCTGGGACAGCACCTCCTACGAGCAGTACTTC. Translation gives CASTWDSTSYEQYF.

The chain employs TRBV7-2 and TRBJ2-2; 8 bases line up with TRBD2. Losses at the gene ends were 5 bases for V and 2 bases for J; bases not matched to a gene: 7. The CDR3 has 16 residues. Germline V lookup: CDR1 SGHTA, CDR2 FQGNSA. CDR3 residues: CASSPTSGANTGELFF. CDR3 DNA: TGTGCCAGCAGCCCTACTAGCGGAGCTAACACCGGGGAGCTGTTTTTT.

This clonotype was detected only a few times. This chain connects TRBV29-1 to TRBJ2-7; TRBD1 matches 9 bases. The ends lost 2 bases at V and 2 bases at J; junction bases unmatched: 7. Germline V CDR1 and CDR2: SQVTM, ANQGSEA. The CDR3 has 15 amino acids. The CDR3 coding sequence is TGCAGCGTTGAAACGGGACAGGGACAAGCCTACGAGCAGTACTTC. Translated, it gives CSVETGQGQAYEQYF.

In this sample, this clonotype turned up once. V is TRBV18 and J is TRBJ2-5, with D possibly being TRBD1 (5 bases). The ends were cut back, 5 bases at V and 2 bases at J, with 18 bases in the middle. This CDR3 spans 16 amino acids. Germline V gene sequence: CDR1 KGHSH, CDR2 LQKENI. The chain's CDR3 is CASSSFHRGRQETQYF. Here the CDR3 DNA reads TGTGCCAGCTCATCGTTTCATAGGGGCCGACAAGAGACCCAGTACTTC.

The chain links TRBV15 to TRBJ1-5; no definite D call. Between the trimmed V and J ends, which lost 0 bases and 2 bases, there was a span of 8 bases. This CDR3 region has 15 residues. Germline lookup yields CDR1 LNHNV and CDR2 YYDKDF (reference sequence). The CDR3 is CATSRDHNGNQPQHF. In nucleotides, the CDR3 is TGTGCCACCAGCAGAGATCATAATGGCAATCAGCCCCAGCATTTT.

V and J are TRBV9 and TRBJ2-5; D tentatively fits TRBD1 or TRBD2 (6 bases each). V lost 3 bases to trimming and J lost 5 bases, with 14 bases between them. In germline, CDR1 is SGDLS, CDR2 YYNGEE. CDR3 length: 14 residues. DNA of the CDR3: TGTGCCAGCAGCGAGATCGGGGGCCAGGAGACCCAGTACTTC. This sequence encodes CASSEIGGQETQYF.

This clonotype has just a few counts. CDR3 coding DNA: TGTGCCAGCAGTTCCAGCCTTGTGGGCGGGGGACAAGAGACCCAGTACTTC. This gives the protein CASSSSLVGGGQETQYF. The chain is built from TRBV27 and TRBJ2-5, with 7 nucleotides matching TRBD2. The germline CDR1 and CDR2 sequences are MNHEY and SMNVEV (reference sequence). Trimming cost V 4 bases and J 2 bases; bases outside gene matches: 13. This CDR3 is built from 17 residues.

The CDR3 DNA reads TGTGCCAGCAGTTCCCCGGGCCCCCCAGATACGCAGTATTTT. Translation gives CASSSPGPPDTQYF. The J gene is TRBJ2-3, the V gene TRBV27; D is unresolved. The V end was cut by 4 bases, the J end by 4 bases, with 12 bases between. This CDR3 region has 14 residues. Germline V gene data show CDR1 as MNHEY and CDR2 as SMNVEV (reference sequence).